Below are 30 T cell receptor beta chains sequenced from a single sample in a study of T-cell memory formation after mild COVID-19. TCRdb re-called the 5' RACE reads through MiXCR, storing one row per CDR3 protein. This sample has some 120,000 distinct CDR3 sequences, with over 15% found just once. The sample comprised PBMCs or a T cell subset sorted from them (not recorded which). The source of these receptors is a young man who had mild COVID-19 (a few samples of this study predate the infection). Cell type and time point are not known.

This clonotype was detected only a few times. The rearrangement joins TRBV6-1 to TRBJ2-7; D not resolved. There are 11 residues in the CDR3. Trimming removed 8 bases at V and 5 bases at J, with 10 bases between. The germline gives CDR1 MNHNS, CDR2 SASEGT. The CDR3 sequence: CASEGLHEQYV. CDR3 bases: TGTGCCAGCGAAGGTCTCCACGAGCAGTACGTC.

This clonotype was recorded at least ten times. The chain recombines TRBV7-9 with TRBJ2-3; TRBD1 matches at 8 bases. CDR3 size: 15 residues. The ends lost 4 bases at V and 7 bases at J; junction bases unmatched: 10. The germline V gene has CDR1 SEHNR and CDR2 FQNEAQ (reference sequence). The DNA for the CDR3 is TGTGCCAGCAGCTCCTGGACAGGGAGCTCATATACGCAGTATTTT. This sequence encodes CASSSWTGSSYTQYF.

The CDR3 nucleotides are TGCAGTGCTAGAGATCCCCAGAGAGTTACCGGGGAGCTGTTTTTT. Translating gives CSARDPQRVTGELFF. This chain connects TRBV20-1 to TRBJ2-2, with no clear D. The CDR3 consists of 15 residues. Trimming cost V 0 bases and J 5 bases, with 13 bases left between them. The germline gives CDR1 DFQATT, CDR2 SNEGSKA (reference sequence).

This clonotype occurred many times. V usage is TRBV5-1 and J usage is TRBJ2-3; no definite D call. The V gene lost 0 bases and the J gene lost 1 base, with 12 bases spanning the gap. This CDR3 contains 16 residues. Germline loops: CDR1 SGHRS, CDR2 YFSETQ. The CDR3 nucleotides read TGCGCCAGCAGCTTGGCCCTTCTATCGGGCACAGATACGCAGTATTTT. Translated, it gives CASSLALLSGTDTQYF.

This clonotype was counted many times. The chain links TRBV7-2 to TRBJ2-1; D is possibly TRBD1 (6 bases). The germline gives CDR1 SGHTA, CDR2 FQGNSA. V shed 5 bases and J shed 6 bases, with 14 bases lying between them. This CDR3 region has 14 residues. CDR3: CASSRGQRPNEQFF. CDR3 coding DNA: TGTGCCAGCAGCCGCGGACAGCGGCCCAATGAGCAGTTCTTC.

The table lists this clonotype with a few counts. V and J are TRBV15 and TRBJ2-2; 9 bases are shared with TRBD1. With 7 bases clipped from V and 0 bases from J, the junction kept 3 bases outside the gene matches. The CDR3 extends over 15 amino acids. The germline CDR1 and CDR2 sequences are LNHNV and YYDKDF (reference sequence). In nucleotides, the CDR3 is TGTGCCACCAAAAGACAGGGGGCGAACACCGGGGAGCTGTTTTTT. Translating it yields CATKRQGANTGELFF. The full variable domain, completed using reference TRBV15 and TRBJ2-2, is DAMVIQNPRYQVTQFGKPVTLSCSQTLNHNVMYWYQQKSSQAPKLLFHYYDKDFNNEADTPDNFQSRRPNTSFCFLDIRSPGLGDTAMYLCATKRQGANTGELFFGEGSRLTVL.

This chain joins TRBV5-8 and TRBJ2-5, with 7 bases matching TRBD1. Germline loops: CDR1 SGHTS, CDR2 YDEGEE. The CDR3 consists of 14 residues. The J segment lost 6 bases and the V segment lost 7 bases, leaving 12 bases of the junction unmatched. The CDR3 is CASGEKGGGKTQYF. The CDR3 DNA follows: TGTGCCAGCGGCGAAAAAGGGGGCGGAAAGACCCAGTACTTC.

The rearrangement links TRBV18 to TRBJ1-2, with D possibly being TRBD1 (6 bases). This CDR3 has 15 residues. The germline CDR1 and CDR2 sequences are KGHSH and LQKENI. With 1 base removed from V and 5 bases from J, the gap between germline ends came to 14 bases. CDR3 sequence: CASSPQERTEYGYTF. The CDR3 DNA is TGTGCCAGCTCACCACAAGAAAGGACAGAGTATGGCTACACCTTC.

This clonotype was observed a handful of times. CDR3 region: CASSPGRETQYF. In DNA, the CDR3 is TGTGCCAGCAGTCCTGGTCGAGAGACCCAGTACTTC. The V gene is TRBV2, the J gene TRBJ2-5, with D unresolved. CDR3 length equals 12 residues. The ends were cut back, 5 bases at V and 4 bases at J, with 8 bases in the middle. Looked up from germline, CDR1 is SNHLY and CDR2 is FYNNEI.

Of note for this clonotype: Relative to the germline gene, one junction end is altered; a read error may explain this. The chain links TRBV4-2 to TRBJ2-1, with D perhaps matching TRBD1 or TRBD2 (6 bases each). This CDR3 has 16 amino acids. The germline V gene has CDR1 LGHNA and CDR2 YNFKEQ. The CDR3 sequence is CASSQDPGAAYNEKFF. The CDR3 DNA reads as TGTGCCAGCAGCCAAGATCCGGGGGCGGCCTACAATGAGAAGTTCTTC.

Ten or more counts support this clonotype. The chain joins TRBV7-2 to TRBJ2-7; either TRBD1 or TRBD2 may supply D (6 bases each). V lost 2 bases, J lost 1 base, and 12 bases lay in between. Germline V gene lookup returns CDR1 SGHTA and CDR2 FQGNSA. This CDR3 is 15 amino acids long. For the CDR3, the DNA is TGTGCCAGCAGCTTAACGGGGGCACTATCCTACGAGCAGTACGTC. It specifies CASSLTGALSYEQYV.

The rearrangement joins TRBV18 to TRBJ2-3; tentatively, D is TRBD1 (6 bases). Trimming pared 5 bases from V and 0 bases from J, leaving 18 bases between. Germline V gene data show CDR1 as KGHSH and CDR2 as LQKENI. This CDR3 region has 17 residues. CDR3 protein: CASSTITRTASTDTQYF. DNA for the CDR3: TGTGCCAGCTCAACCATCACTCGGACAGCTAGCACAGATACGCAGTATTTT.

This clonotype was counted between two and nine times. The V gene is TRBV4-3, the J gene TRBJ2-3, with TRBD2 as a possible D gene (5 bases). This CDR3 is 14 amino acids long. V shed 2 bases and J shed 11 bases, with 17 bases lying between them. Germline assignment: CDR1 LGHNA and CDR2 YSLEER. CDR3 protein: CASSQNGLAYRQYF. The DNA of the CDR3 is TGCGCCAGCAGCCAAAATGGACTCGCCTACAGGCAGTATTTT.

This chain connects TRBV21-1 to TRBJ1-5; the D call in the table, TRBD1, was not verified against the DNA. TRBV21-1 constitutes a pseudogene. The CDR3 is made up of 20 amino acids. Here the CDR3 DNA reads TGTGCCAGCAGCACACCTCAAATGGGGCCAGGGAGGTGTAGCAATCAGCCCCAGCATTTT. Its translation: CASSTPQMGPGRCSNQPQHF.

V gene TRBV6-5 combines with J gene TRBJ1-5; possible D gene TRBD1, 6 bases. Germline CDR1 is MNHEY and CDR2 is SVGAGI. Between the trimmed V and J ends, which lost 5 bases and 7 bases, there was a span of 18 bases. The CDR3 is 15 residues long. CDR3 in amino acids: CASSPTGGARQPQHF. The CDR3 region has the DNA TGTGCCAGCAGTCCAACGGGGGGGGCGAGGCAGCCCCAGCATTTT.

The V and J genes are TRBV7-6 and TRBJ2-1, with D hard to call. The germline V and J ends were trimmed by 2 bases and 9 bases, with 14 bases remaining between them. The CDR3 extends over 14 amino acids. CDR1 and CDR2 from the germline V gene are SGHVS and FNYEAQ. CDR3 DNA sequence: TGTGCCAGCAGCTTACCCCAGAGATCGTTTGAGCAGTTCTTC. Encoded protein: CASSLPQRSFEQFF.

V is TRBV3-1 and J is TRBJ1-1; 8 bases align to TRBD1. CDR1 and CDR2 (germline): LGHDT, YNNKEL (reference sequence). CDR3 length: 14 residues. Losses at the gene ends were 2 bases for V and 4 bases for J; bases not matched to a gene: 3. The CDR3 nucleotides read TGTGCCAGCAGCCAATGGACAGGGTCCACTGAAGCTTTCTTT. Protein sequence: CASSQWTGSTEAFF.

The chain recombines TRBV12-3 or TRBV12-4 with TRBJ1-1; maybe TRBD1 (6 bases). V lost 8 bases, J lost 0 bases, and 16 bases lay in between. This CDR3 region has 15 residues. The CDR3 region is CASGGGGSVNTEAFF. In nucleotides, the CDR3 is TGTGCCAGCGGGGGCGGGGGGAGTGTGAACACTGAAGCTTTCTTT.

V gene TRBV15 combines with J gene TRBJ2-7, with 7 bases lining up with TRBD1. The germline gives CDR1 LNHNV, CDR2 YYDKDF (reference sequence). Trimming at V came to 3 bases and at J to 1 base, leaving 6 bases not matched to a gene. The CDR3 is 15 amino acids. The CDR3 nucleotides read TGTGCCACCAGCAGCGGGACAGTTCCTTCCTACGAGCAGTACTTC. As protein: CATSSGTVPSYEQYF. The whole variable domain, remainder taken from reference TRBV15 and TRBJ2-7, is DAMVIQNPRYQVTQFGKPVTLSCSQTLNHNVMYWYQQKSSQAPKLLFHYYDKDFNNEADTPDNFQSRRPNTSFCFLDIRSPGLGDTAMYLCATSSGTVPSYEQYFGPGTRLTVT.

The chain recombines TRBV20-1 with TRBJ2-5; D assignment may be TRBD1 or TRBD2 (5 bases each). Germline loops: CDR1 DFQATT, CDR2 SNEGSKA (reference sequence). V was clipped by 7 bases and J by 9 bases, with 21 bases between them. The CDR3 extends over 13 amino acids. CDR3 coding DNA: TGCAGTGTTACCCCCATCCGAGTGGGGGCCCAGTACTTC. This translates into CSVTPIRVGAQYF.

This clonotype was seen more than once but under ten times. This chain connects TRBV5-1 to TRBJ2-5, with a tentative D call TRBD2 (5 bases). V dropped 4 bases and J dropped 4 bases, with 17 bases sitting between them. The CDR3 extends over 15 amino acids. CDR1 and CDR2 from the germline V gene are SGHRS and YFSETQ. CDR3 sequence reads: CASSAEGHPGETQYF. The CDR3 coding sequence is TGCGCCAGCAGCGCCGAGGGCCACCCGGGAGAGACCCAGTACTTC.

The gene calls are TRBV2 and TRBJ2-2, with TRBD2 matching over 7 bases. CDR1 and CDR2 from the germline V gene are SNHLY and FYNNEI. This CDR3 has 14 residues. V lost 7 bases to trimming and J lost 0 bases; unmatched junction nucleotides: 2. The CDR3 loop reads CASTSGANTGELFF. The CDR3 DNA reads TGTGCCAGCACTAGCGGCGCGAACACCGGGGAGCTGTTTTTT.

The chain is built from TRBV20-1 and TRBJ1-4; D unclear. Germline-derived CDR1 and CDR2 are DFQATT and SNEGSKA (reference sequence). Between the trimmed V and J ends, which lost 6 bases and 4 bases, there was a span of 6 bases. This CDR3 is 11 amino acids long. Here the CDR3 reads CSANHNEKLFF. The CDR3 DNA reads as TGCAGTGCCAACCATAATGAAAAACTGTTTTTT.

This clonotype came up many times. The CDR3 nucleotides read TGTGCCAGCAGCCAGCGACAGACCCAGTACTTC. Translated: CASSQRQTQYF. V and J are TRBV7-2 and TRBJ2-5, with D unclear. V gave up 5 bases and J gave up 6 bases, with 7 bases separating them. Germline values: CDR1 SGHTA, CDR2 FQGNSA. The CDR3 covers 11 residues.

The chain employs TRBV28 and TRBJ1-1; D possibly corresponds to TRBD1 (6 bases). Trimming took 5 bases from V and 4 from J, leaving 14 bases between them. CDR1 and CDR2 from the germline V gene are MDHEN and SYDVKM. The CDR3 spans 14 residues. CDR3 nucleotides: TGTGCCAGCAGTCCACAGGGAAGTGTCACTGAAGCTTTCTTT. It specifies CASSPQGSVTEAFF.

The genes are TRBV6-5 and TRBJ1-1; no reliable D call. V was cut by 4 bases and J by 2 bases, with 17 bases left in between. Per the germline V gene, CDR1 is MNHEY and CDR2 is SVGAGI. The CDR3 has 16 residues. Here the CDR3 reads CASSFETPRPNTEAFF. DNA of the CDR3: TGTGCCAGCAGTTTCGAGACGCCCCGTCCCAACACTGAAGCTTTCTTT.

The genes are TRBV2 and TRBJ2-7; D not certain. Between the trimmed V and J ends, which lost 5 bases and 2 bases, there was a span of 4 bases. The CDR3 sequence is 11 residues long. Germline V lookup: CDR1 SNHLY, CDR2 FYNNEI. The DNA of the CDR3 is TGTGCCAGCAGTCGCACCTACGAGCAGTACGTC. Amino acids: CASSRTYEQYV.

The genes are TRBV4-2 and TRBJ1-2; D not resolved. Germline loops: CDR1 LGHNA, CDR2 YNFKEQ. V was pared by 4 bases and J by 6 bases, with 39 bases between. There are 22 residues in the CDR3. The CDR3 loop reads CASSPRSPVSRTKSNGNHGYTF. The CDR3 DNA reads as TGTGCCAGCAGCCCACGGTCGCCCGTTTCGCGCACGAAATCCAACGGAAACCATGGCTACACCTTC.

At least ten counts were recorded for this clonotype. The CDR3 DNA follows: TGTGCCAGCAGTGAACGGGCCGGGATCTCAACCCCTAGCACAGATACGCAGTATTTT. This translates into CASSERAGISTPSTDTQYF. The chain uses TRBV2 and TRBJ2-3, with D possibly TRBD2 on 5 matching bases. This CDR3 comprises 19 residues. V lost 2 bases to trimming and J lost 0 bases, with 21 bases between them. CDR1 and CDR2 from the germline V gene are SNHLY and FYNNEI.

This sequence joins TRBV14 and TRBJ2-3; 8 bases align to TRBD1. The germline CDR1 and CDR2 sequences are SGHDN and FVKESK. Trimming took 4 bases from V and 2 from J; bases not matched to a gene: 5. The CDR3 has 15 amino acids. Written as DNA, the CDR3 is TGTGCCAGCAGCCCGGACAGGGTGTACACAGATACGCAGTATTTT. This codes for CASSPDRVYTDTQYF.